This T cell receptor (beta chain) was profiled in a study of blood T cells in healthy people across ages. Then a second PCR, running about 6 to 11 cycles, was carried out with a sample-barcoded 5' primer and a J-beta primer mix. MiXCR, run by TCRdb on the 5' RACE reads, gives a single entry per CDR3 protein. Seen here are about 1.8 million distinct CDR3 sequences, about 49% observed once, and the top ten hold roughly 2.1%. For this clonotype: Its specificity is not known.

The CDR3 totals 15 residues. Germline-derived CDR1 and CDR2 are SNHLY and FYNNEI. Deletions cut 7 bases from V and 3 bases from J, with 18 bases between. Study observations and caveats: With age, beta diversity per million T cells declined roughly linearly, significantly by roughly 40.

The sequenced sample was blood. This clonotype originated in a middle-aged woman in good health. The gene calls are TRBV2 and TRBJ1-1; unclear D gene. DNA for the CDR3: TGTGCCAGCATTGACGTGGGTGTACGGGACACTGAAGCTTTCTTT. Translation gives CASIDVGVRDTEAFF.